This T cell receptor (beta chain) was sequenced in a study of PD-1 blockade in classical Hodgkin lymphoma. Broader study findings: Prior therapy or disease activity may underlie the repertoire differences, whose causes remain undefined. CD4+ TCR diversity, unlike CD8+, rose significantly by C4D1. Baseline TCR diversity was reportedly lower in newly diagnosed patients than in healthy donors. It was reported as lower still in relapsed/refractory patients.

Comment on this clone: Antigen unknown.

The junction had 6 bases not matched to a gene; V was cut back by 6 bases and J by 5 bases. This CDR3 comprises 13 residues. Germline V gene sequence: CDR1 LNHDA, CDR2 SQIVND (reference sequence). The time point here: cycle 4 day 1 (C4D1), after more than five weeks of nivolumab. Every patient experienced relapse after autologous stem cell transplantation, and brentuximab vedotin exposure varied. Sequencing used immunoSEQ multiplex PCR; TCRdb keeps in-frame clones, though not all of them. The table records around 90,000 clones, 78% of them present only once. The gene calls are TRBV19 and TRBJ1-2, with 7 bases aligning to TRBD1. Sample: peripheral blood mononuclear cells (PBMCs), taken before the fourth cycle of nivolumab. This clonotype was obtained from a human donor with classical Hodgkin lymphoma. The CDR3: CASRRQGLYGYTF. In DNA form, the CDR3 reads TGTGCCAGTAGGAGACAGGGCCTATATGGCTACACCTTC.